Below are 29 T cell receptor beta chains sequenced from a single sample in a study of sequential checkpoint blockade in melanoma. Described treatment: randomized to nivolumab then ipilimumab (arm A) or the reverse (arm B). This table comes from immunoSEQ multiplex PCR, and its TCRdb copy is limited to in-frame clones, with some not included. The data show 25,000 to 30,000 clones, roughly 73% seen once. Sequenced material: CD8+ T cells sorted from blood (inferred from file names), taken from a patient given nivolumab and ipilimumab in sequence. Receptor source: a human donor with melanoma.

V and J are TRBV27 and TRBJ2-7; D may be TRBD1 (5 bases). The V gene's germline CDR1 is MNHEY and CDR2 SMNVEV (reference sequence). V was cut by 1 base and J by 3 bases, with 7 bases left in between. CDR3 size: 13 residues. The CDR3: CASSLWGDYEQYF. The DNA for the CDR3 is TGTGCCAGCAGTTTATGGGGCGACTACGAGCAGTACTTC.

The rearrangement uses TRBV27 and TRBJ2-3, with TRBD2 identical over 10 bases. Per the germline V gene, CDR1 is MNHEY and CDR2 is SMNVEV (reference sequence). The CDR3 totals 18 residues. V lost 0 bases and J lost 4; bases outside the gene matches: 10. The CDR3 is CASSLSEAGLAGADTQYF. DNA of the CDR3: TGTGCCAGCAGTTTATCGGAGGCGGGCCTAGCGGGAGCAGATACGCAGTATTTT.

This clone counts as large (0.1 to 1%). This chain joins TRBV6-6 and TRBJ1-1, with D possibly matching TRBD1 (5 bases). The germline V gene has CDR1 MNHNY and CDR2 SVGAGI (reference sequence). There are 11 residues in the CDR3. V lost 7 bases and J lost 10, with 13 bases in between. CDR3 nucleotides: TGTGCCAGCATAAAATCCGGGGGAGCTTTCTTT. This translates into CASIKSGGAFF.

This clone showed up just once. This chain links TRBV27 with TRBJ2-7, with D possibly being TRBD2 (6 bases). The V and J ends lost 2 bases and 4 bases respectively, with 12 bases between them. The V gene's germline CDR1 is MNHEY and CDR2 SMNVEV (reference sequence). CDR3 length: 14 amino acids. CDR3: CASSLGSGLYEQYF. The DNA of the CDR3 is TGTGCCAGCAGTTTAGGGTCGGGACTTTACGAGCAGTACTTC.

The chain joins TRBV9 to TRBJ2-7; maybe TRBD1 (5 bases). V lost 4 bases and J 2 bases, leaving 16 bases between the germline ends. The CDR3 loop spans 15 amino acids. From germline, CDR1 is SGDLS and CDR2 YYNGEE. In DNA form, the CDR3 reads TGTGCCAGCAGCAATTCCGACAGTAACCCCTACGAGCAGTACTTC. Amino acid sequence: CASSNSDSNPYEQYF.

V is TRBV7-9 and J is TRBJ2-3; 10 nucleotides agree with TRBD2. The CDR3 runs 15 residues. Germline CDR1 reads SEHNR; CDR2 reads FQNEAQ (reference sequence). J was trimmed by 2 bases and V by 5 bases; bases with no gene match: 4. CDR3 sequence (DNA): TGTGCCAGCAGCGCTGGGACTAGCGTCACAGATACGCAGTATTTT. Protein product: CASSAGTSVTDTQYF.

In this sample, this clone turned up once. The chain couples TRBV27 to TRBJ2-6, with D unresolved. The V gene's germline CDR1 is MNHEY and CDR2 SMNVEV (reference sequence). The CDR3 totals 14 residues. Trimming removed 3 bases from V and 2 bases from J, with 5 bases in between. This chain's CDR3 is CASSFSAGANVLTF. CDR3 DNA sequence: TGTGCCAGCAGTTTCTCGGCTGGGGCCAACGTCCTGACTTTC.

This chain joins TRBV9 and TRBJ2-1; 10 nucleotides align to TRBD1. Looked up from germline, CDR1 is SGDLS and CDR2 is YYNGEE. V shed 3 bases and J 2 bases; nucleotides not matched to a gene: 2. This CDR3 is built from 15 residues. The CDR3 reads CASSETGGAYNEQFF. CDR3 in DNA: TGTGCCAGCAGCGAGACAGGGGGCGCCTACAATGAGCAGTTCTTC.

The chain joins TRBV28 to TRBJ1-2, with D possibly being TRBD1 (5 bases). V was pared by 3 bases and J by 8 bases, with 16 bases between. CDR1 MDHEN and CDR2 SYDVKM come from the germline V gene. CDR3 size: 14 residues. The CDR3 loop reads CASSFWGGTYGYTF. The CDR3, as DNA: TGTGCCAGCAGTTTTTGGGGAGGGACCTACGGCTACACCTTC.

The chain links TRBV19 to TRBJ1-1, with D uncertain. The CDR3 consists of 12 residues. CDR1 and CDR2 from the germline V gene are LNHDA and SQIVND (reference sequence). V was clipped by 3 bases and J by 4 bases, with 6 bases between them. The CDR3 region is CASSIGITEAFF. As DNA, the CDR3 is TGTGCCAGTAGTATCGGGATCACTGAAGCTTTCTTT. The whole variable domain, filled in from reference TRBV19 and TRBJ1-1, reads DGGITQSPKYLFRKEGQNVTLSCEQNLNHDAMYWYRQDPGQGLRLIYYSQIVNDFQKGDIAEGYSVSREKKESFPLTVTSAQKNPTAFYLCASSIGITEAFFGQGTRLTVV.

This clone turned up a few times. This chain joins TRBV4-2 and TRBJ1-5; 7 nucleotides align to TRBD1. Germline assignment: CDR1 LGHNA and CDR2 YNFKEQ. The V and J ends lost 0 bases and 7 bases, in that order; junction bases with no gene match: 6. This CDR3 region has 15 residues. The CDR3 nucleotides read TGTGCCAGCAGCCAAGACGGACAGGCGAGCCAGCCCCAGCATTTT. It is translated as CASSQDGQASQPQHF.

The chain recombines TRBV4-2 with TRBJ2-3; 10 positions agree with TRBD2. There are 16 residues in the CDR3. V gave up 0 bases and J gave up 10 bases; unmatched junction bases: 10. Germline V gene lookup returns CDR1 LGHNA and CDR2 YNFKEQ. Here the CDR3 reads CASSQELAGYGNPQYF. Written as DNA, the CDR3 is TGTGCCAGCAGCCAAGAACTAGCGGGGTACGGGAACCCGCAGTATTTT.

V and J are TRBV7-9 and TRBJ2-2, with 9 bases identical to TRBD1. CDR1 and CDR2 from the germline V gene are SEHNR and FQNEAQ (reference sequence). V dropped 5 bases and J dropped 1; count of bases not matched to a gene: 2. The CDR3 is made up of 15 amino acids. The CDR3 is CASSGDRENTGELFF. The CDR3 coding sequence is TGTGCCAGCAGCGGGGACAGGGAGAACACCGGGGAGCTGTTTTTT.

Within the sample, this clone is medium-sized. The V and J genes are TRBV28 and TRBJ1-5; D unclear. Germline values: CDR1 MDHEN, CDR2 SYDVKM. This CDR3 has 15 residues. Between the trimmed V and J ends, which lost 6 bases and 2 bases, there was a span of 14 bases. This CDR3 is CASRPLGVGNQPQHF. CDR3 DNA: TGTGCCAGCAGGCCGTTGGGAGTTGGCAATCAGCCCCAGCATTTT.

This clone was counted only a few times. This rearrangement joins TRBV4-3 to TRBJ2-7; D gene unclear. Trimming left V 0 bases short and J 0 bases short, with 12 bases between. From germline, CDR1 is LGHNA and CDR2 YSLEER. The CDR3 is made up of 16 amino acids. This chain's CDR3 is CASSQDVGSLSYEQYF. CDR3 sequence (DNA): TGCGCCAGCAGCCAAGATGTCGGTTCTCTCTCCTACGAGCAGTACTTC.

This clone has just one count. The chain joins TRBV5-6 to TRBJ1-2; D not resolved. The CDR3 totals 13 residues. Germline CDR1 reads SGHDT; CDR2 reads YYEEEE. V was trimmed by 0 bases and J by 7 bases, leaving 10 bases between them. The CDR3 loop reads CASSLVQSFGYTF. CDR3 DNA sequence: TGTGCCAGCAGCTTGGTCCAGTCCTTTGGCTACACCTTC. Together with reference TRBV5-6 and TRBJ1-2, the CDR3 gives the full variable domain: DAGVTQSPTHLIKTRGQQVTLRCSPKSGHDTVSWYQQALGQGPQFIFQYYEEEERQRGNFPDRFSGHQFPNYSSELNVNALLLGDSALYLCASSLVQSFGYTFGSGTRLTVV.

V gene TRBV28 combines with J gene TRBJ1-1; unclear D gene. V was trimmed by 5 bases and J by 5 bases, leaving 15 bases between them. This CDR3 has 14 residues. Looked up from germline, CDR1 is MDHEN and CDR2 is SYDVKM. CDR3 in amino acids: CASSRGSGRTEAFF. DNA of the CDR3: TGTGCCAGCAGTAGAGGGAGCGGACGGACTGAAGCTTTCTTT.

This CDR3 is CASSDNSQETQYF. The CDR3 DNA follows: TGTGCCAGCAGTGACAACTCACAAGAGACCCAGTACTTC. The rearrangement links TRBV2 to TRBJ2-5; D unclear. Germline values: CDR1 SNHLY, CDR2 FYNNEI. This CDR3 has 13 amino acids. Trimming shortened V by 3 bases and J by 2 bases, and 7 bases separated the two germline ends.

This rearrangement joins TRBV19 to TRBJ2-5, with 7 positions matching TRBD2. V lost 4 bases to trimming and J lost 5 bases; unmatched junction nucleotides: 10. CDR1 is LNHDA, CDR2 SQIVND, per germline (reference sequence). CDR3 length: 15 amino acids. DNA of the CDR3: TGTGCCAGTAGTAAATCCCGGGGGGTGGGTGAGACCCAGTACTTC. It specifies CASSKSRGVGETQYF.

The CDR3 nucleotides are TGTGCCAGGAGCTTAGACAGCTATAATTCACCCCTCCACTTT. This translates into CARSLDSYNSPLHF. The rearrangement uses TRBV2 and TRBJ1-6; possible D gene TRBD1, 5 bases. The CDR3 is 14 residues long. CDR1 is SNHLY and CDR2 is FYNNEI in the germline V gene. Between the trimmed V and J ends, which lost 9 bases and 3 bases, there was a span of 12 bases. Filled out from reference TRBV2 and TRBJ1-6, the complete variable domain reads EPEVTQTPSHQVTQMGQEVILRCVPISNHLYFYWYRQILGQKVEFLVSFYNNEISEKSEIFDDQFSVERPDGSNFTLKIRSTKLEDSAMYFCARSLDSYNSPLHFGNGTRLTVT.

The DNA of the CDR3 is TGTGCCTGGAGTGTCGGTAGCGCGAACACCGGGGAGCTGTTTTTT. As protein: CAWSVGSANTGELFF. The V gene is TRBV30, the J gene TRBJ2-2; the D gene is possibly TRBD2 (5 bases). The CDR3 totals 15 residues. CDR1 GTSNPN and CDR2 SVGIG come from the germline V gene (reference sequence). The ends were cut back, 0 bases at V and 0 bases at J, with 8 bases in the middle.

The rearrangement uses TRBV7-9 and TRBJ2-5; weak D call: TRBD2 (6 bases). Between the trimmed V and J ends, which lost 5 bases and 10 bases, there was a span of 23 bases. The CDR3 is 15 residues long. The germline V gene has CDR1 SEHNR and CDR2 FQNEAQ (reference sequence). The CDR3 DNA follows: TGTGCCAGCAGCCCGGGGGTAGCGGTGGTTGGTGGCCAGTACTTC. This sequence encodes CASSPGVAVVGGQYF. Full variable domain (outside the CDR3, taken from reference TRBV7-9 and TRBJ2-5): DTGVSQNPRHKITKRGQNVTFRCDPISEHNRLYWYRQTLGQGPEFLTYFQNEAQLEKSRLLSDRFSAERPKGSFSTLEIQRTEQGDSAMYLCASSPGVAVVGGQYFGPGTRLLVL.

The chain employs TRBV28 and TRBJ1-1; 8 bases fit TRBD1. The V segment lost 6 bases and the J segment 3 bases; nucleotides outside the gene matches: 6. Germline CDR1 MDHEN, CDR2 SYDVKM. There are 14 residues in the CDR3. The CDR3 DNA follows: TGTGCCAGCAGCTGGACAGGGCCGTACACTGAAGCTTTCTTT. As protein: CASSWTGPYTEAFF.

This clone was found once. The rearrangement links TRBV7-7 to TRBJ1-1; 7 bases map to TRBD1. The J segment lost 2 bases and the V segment lost 5 bases, leaving 5 bases of the junction unmatched. CDR1 and CDR2 from the germline V gene are SSHAT and FNYEAQ (reference sequence). The CDR3 consists of 14 residues. The CDR3 region has the DNA TGTGCCAGCAGCACGGGACAGACTAACACTGAAGCTTTCTTT. It specifies CASSTGQTNTEAFF. Drawing the rest from reference TRBV7-7 and TRBJ1-1, the complete variable domain is GAGVSQSPRYKVTKRGQDVTLRCDPISSHATLYWYQQALGQGPEFLTYFNYEAQPDKSGLPSDRFSAERPEGSISTLTIQRTEQRDSAMYRCASSTGQTNTEAFFGQGTRLTVV.

The chain couples TRBV4-3 to TRBJ2-1, with D maybe TRBD2 (6 bases). V was shortened by 1 base and J by 2 bases, with 9 bases between the two germline ends. Per germline, CDR1 LGHNA and CDR2 YSLEER. There are 15 residues in the CDR3. The DNA of the CDR3 is TGCGCCAGCAGCCAAGGGGAGGATGCCTACAATGAGCAGTTCTTC. Its translation: CASSQGEDAYNEQFF.

The chain recombines TRBV27 with TRBJ2-3; 9 nucleotides agree with TRBD1. The V gene end was trimmed by 3 bases and the J gene end by 5 bases; junction bases not matched to a gene: 6. The germline V gene encodes CDR1 MNHEY and CDR2 SMNVEV (reference sequence). There are 15 residues in the CDR3. CDR3 protein: CASSFGTGWKDTQYF. The CDR3 bases are TGTGCCAGCAGTTTTGGGACAGGGTGGAAAGATACGCAGTATTTT.

The chain joins TRBV10-3 to TRBJ1-1; D possibly corresponds to TRBD1 (5 bases). Trimming removed 6 bases at V and 3 bases at J, with 26 bases between. The CDR3 spans 18 residues. Germline lookup yields CDR1 ENHRY and CDR2 SYGVKD. CDR3 region: CAIRAGVAARVGDTEAFF. The CDR3 coding sequence is TGTGCCATCAGGGCAGGTGTGGCGGCCAGGGTTGGTGACACTGAAGCTTTCTTT.

The chain uses TRBV7-9 and TRBJ1-2, with 7 bases aligning to TRBD1. CDR3 length: 13 residues. Trimming cost V 1 base and J 4 bases; bases outside gene matches: 0. Germline V gives CDR1 SEHNR, CDR2 FQNEAQ (reference sequence). In nucleotides, the CDR3 is TGTGCCAGCAGCTTAGGGGACAGCTATGGCTACACCTTC. Translated, it gives CASSLGDSYGYTF.

V gene TRBV7-9 combines with J gene TRBJ1-3; perhaps TRBD1 as D (5 bases). Trimming removed 1 base from V and 0 bases from J, with 7 bases in between. This CDR3 is 15 amino acids long. Per the germline V gene, CDR1 is SEHNR and CDR2 is FQNEAQ (reference sequence). For the CDR3, the DNA is TGTGCCAGCAGCTTAGGGACAAACTCTGGAAACACCATATATTTT. Encoded protein: CASSLGTNSGNTIYF.